These T cell receptor beta chains were read from a single sample in a study of tumor-infiltrating lymphocytes in localized non-small cell lung cancer. Repertoires were generated with immunoSEQ multiplex PCR, while TCRdb's copy carries only in-frame clones and drops some. The sample comprises 9,500 to 14,000 clones, around 84% of which are singletons, and approximately 8% rests with the top ten. The source material was lung tumor tissue. Source of these receptors: a human donor with non-small cell lung cancer. The CDR3 runs from the conserved cysteine through the conserved F or W. Each record gives: D gene, V gene, clone size, J gene, CDR3 DNA, CDR3 protein. A D gene is named only where the DNA matches it firmly. Only some rows state a clone size, as once, few, many or a class for expanded clones.

.	TRBV28	.	TRBJ2-1	TGTGCCAGCAGTTCTTACCTAGCCAATGAGCAGTTCTTC	CASSSYLANEQFF
TRBD1	TRBV6-1	once	TRBJ2-7	TGTGCCAGCAGAGCCTCCGGGACAGGGGCGTACGAGCAGTACTTC	CASRASGTGAYEQYF
.	TRBV5-6	.	TRBJ2-3	TGTGCCAGCAACCTAGGAGATACGCAGTATTTT	CASNLGDTQYF
.	TRBV7-9	.	TRBJ2-2	TGTGCCAGCAGCTTCTCAGGGACCGGGGAGCTGTTTTTT	CASSFSGTGELFF
TRBD2	TRBV11-2	few	TRBJ2-1	TGTGCCAGCAGCTTAGCCGGACTAGCGGGGGGCGGGAATGAGCAGTTCTTC	CASSLAGLAGGGNEQFF
.	TRBV27	.	TRBJ2-1	TGTGCCAGCAGACGCGGCAGTGCGAGCTCCTACAATGAGCAGTTCTTC	CASRRGSASSYNEQFF
TRBD1	TRBV6-5	.	TRBJ1-5	TGTGCCAGCAGTATGACGACAGGGTCGGATCAGCCCCAGCATTTT	CASSMTTGSDQPQHF
.	TRBV28	few	TRBJ1-4	TGTGCCAGCAGTTTCCTCCAAGGGGTTTGGTCTGAAAAACTGTTTTTT	CASSFLQGVWSEKLFF
.	TRBV5-4	.	TRBJ2-3	TGTGCCAGCAGCTTGGACGAGGGTACGCAGTATTTT	CASSLDEGTQYF
TRBD1	TRBV6-6	.	TRBJ1-1	TGTGCCAGCACCGGACAGGGAAGTTCCACTGAAGCTTTCTTT	CASTGQGSSTEAFF
.	TRBV6-5	.	TRBJ2-2	TGTGCCAGCAGTCCCCAGCTGGTGACCGGGGAGCTGTTTTTT	CASSPQLVTGELFF
.	TRBV27	.	TRBJ1-4	TGTGCCAGCAGCGCCCGGGGGGCTTGGGAAAAACTGTTTTTT	CASSARGAWEKLFF
TRBD2	TRBV19	.	TRBJ2-3	TGTGCCAGTAGGCCGACTAGCGGCCGCACAGATACGCAGTATTTT	CASRPTSGRTDTQYF
TRBD1	TRBV5-1	.	TRBJ2-2	TGCGCCAGCAGCATACGACAGGGATCGATAGGCACCGGGGAGCTGTTTTTT	CASSIRQGSIGTGELFF
TRBD2	TRBV7-9	once	TRBJ2-2	TGTGCCAGCAGCTTTAGCGGGAGCTTCACCGGGGAGCTGTTTTTT	CASSFSGSFTGELFF
.	TRBV6-5	.	TRBJ1-2	TGTGCCAGCAGTTACACAGGAGACTATGGCTACACCTTC	CASSYTGDYGYTF
TRBD1	TRBV19	.	TRBJ2-2	TGTGCCAGTAGTATCGGAACCGGGACAGCGAACACCGGGGAGCTGTTTTTT	CASSIGTGTANTGELFF
.	TRBV6-6	.	TRBJ2-7	TGTGCCAGCACTGGAGCATCCTACGAGCAGTACTTC	CASTGASYEQYF
TRBD1	TRBV5-1	.	TRBJ2-7	TGCGCCAGCAGTTCCTCCGGGACAGGGTTCGAAGAGCAGTACTTC	CASSSSGTGFEEQYF
TRBD1	TRBV18	.	TRBJ2-2	TGTGCCAGCTCCCGGACAGGGAACACCGGGGAGCTGTTTTTT	CASSRTGNTGELFF
TRBD1	TRBV12-5	few	TRBJ2-1	TGTGCTAGTGGTTCCGGGACAGGGGTTAACAATGAGCAGTTCTTC	CASGSGTGVNNEQFF
.	TRBV2	.	TRBJ2-1	TGTGCCAGCAGTGGGGGGGCCGGTGGGGATGAGCAGTTCTTC	CASSGGAGGDEQFF
TRBD1	TRBV9	.	TRBJ2-7	TGTGCCAGCAGCGTAGGGCAGGGGGCTTACGAGCAGTACTTC	CASSVGQGAYEQYF
.	TRBV7-2	.	TRBJ2-1	TGTGCCAGCAGCCTCAGTAGGGGTCGGTTTGAGCAGTTCTTC	CASSLSRGRFEQFF
.	TRBV11-2	.	TRBJ2-1	TGTGCCAGCAGACGCAGCGGGAATGAGCAGTTCTTC	CASRRSGNEQFF
.	TRBV6-6	.	TRBJ2-1	TGTGCCAGCCAGGGGCCCTACAATGAGCAGTTCTTC	CASQGPYNEQFF
.	TRBV5-4	.	TRBJ1-1	TGTGCCAGCAGCTTGGTCGGCGGGGGGAACACTGAAGCTTTCTTT	CASSLVGGGNTEAFF
.	TRBV5-1	.	TRBJ2-3	TGCGCCAGCAGCCCCCGGTTGAGGGGCGCAGGAAGAGATACGCAGTATTTT	CASSPRLRGAGRDTQYF
TRBD1	TRBV7-9	.	TRBJ2-6	TGTGCCAGCAGCTCAATTACAGGGGCCTCTGGGGCCAACGTCCTGACTTTC	CASSSITGASGANVLTF
.	TRBV5-4	.	TRBJ2-5	TGTGCCAGCAGCTTGGGGGGGTTGGGGACCCAGTACTTC	CASSLGGLGTQYF
TRBD1	TRBV6-1	few	TRBJ2-4	TGTGCCAGCCGAGGGGGCTTGACCAAAAACATTCAGTACTTC	CASRGGLTKNIQYF
.	TRBV4-2	.	TRBJ1-1	TGTGCCAGCAGCCAGGCGACAGTGAACACTGAAGCTTTCTTT	CASSQATVNTEAFF
TRBD1	TRBV4-1	.	TRBJ1-2	TGCGCCAGCAGCCAAAAGACAGGGGACTATGGCTACACCTTC	CASSQKTGDYGYTF
TRBD2	TRBV6-5	.	TRBJ2-1	TGTGCCAGCAGTTTCGGGACTAGCGGGTTCAATGAGCAGTTCTTC	CASSFGTSGFNEQFF
.	TRBV5-1	.	TRBJ1-5	TGCGCCAGCAGCTTGACGGGGGTGGGTCAGCCCCAGCATTTT	CASSLTGVGQPQHF
.	TRBV7-2	.	TRBJ2-3	TGTGCCAGCAGCTCCTACGGATACACAGATACGCAGTATTTT	CASSSYGYTDTQYF
.	TRBV4-3	.	TRBJ2-1	TGCGCCAGCAGCCCCCTAGGGGGTGAGCAGTTCTTC	CASSPLGGEQFF
TRBD1	TRBV6-5	.	TRBJ2-7	TGTGCCAGCAGACCTCGGGACAGGTCCTACGAGCAGTACTTC	CASRPRDRSYEQYF
.	TRBV5-6	.	TRBJ2-4	TGTGCCAGCAGCCGAGGGCGTATAGCCAAAAACATTCAGTACTTC	CASSRGRIAKNIQYF
.	TRBV29-1	.	TRBJ2-7	TGCAGCGTTGCTAGGACAGTTACACACTACGAGCAGTACTTC	CSVARTVTHYEQYF
.	TRBV5-4	.	TRBJ1-1	TGTGCCAGCAGCTTGGGACGGAAGAACACTGAAGCTTTCTTT	CASSLGRKNTEAFF
.	TRBV4-1	.	TRBJ1-3	TGCGCCAGCAGCCCCCGACAGCGAATCTCTGGAAACACCATATATTTT	CASSPRQRISGNTIYF
.	TRBV9	.	TRBJ1-1	TGTGCCAGCAGCGTACTCCCGGGACCGGCTGAAGGTAGGGCTTTCTTT	CASSVLPGPAEGRAFF
.	TRBV6-5	once	TRBJ2-1	TGTGCCAGCAGTTACTCTCCCATCGCTGAGCAGTTCTTC	CASSYSPIAEQFF
.	TRBV30	.	TRBJ2-1	TGTGCCTGGAGGGGGAGCTCCTACAATGAGCAGTTCTTC	CAWRGSSYNEQFF